The present entry profiles one TCR beta chain with its context. TCRdb used MiXCR to reprocess the PCR reads, holding one entry per CDR3 protein. The data hold roughly 11,000 distinct CDR3 sequences, with approximately 22% observed a single time. Trimming shortened V by 3 bases and J by 0 bases, and 12 bases separated the two germline ends. This CDR3 region has 15 residues. The sample is drawn from a study of immune characterization of retroperitoneal liposarcoma. The V and J genes are TRBV12-3 or TRBV12-4 and TRBJ2-7; the D gene is possibly TRBD2 (6 bases). The clonotype originates from a female donor with retroperitoneal liposarcoma. The sequenced material came from blood. CDR3 bases: TGTGCCAGCAGTTTCGTCGGAGGGTCCTCCTACGAGCAGTACTTC. Amino acids: CASSFVGGSSYEQYF.